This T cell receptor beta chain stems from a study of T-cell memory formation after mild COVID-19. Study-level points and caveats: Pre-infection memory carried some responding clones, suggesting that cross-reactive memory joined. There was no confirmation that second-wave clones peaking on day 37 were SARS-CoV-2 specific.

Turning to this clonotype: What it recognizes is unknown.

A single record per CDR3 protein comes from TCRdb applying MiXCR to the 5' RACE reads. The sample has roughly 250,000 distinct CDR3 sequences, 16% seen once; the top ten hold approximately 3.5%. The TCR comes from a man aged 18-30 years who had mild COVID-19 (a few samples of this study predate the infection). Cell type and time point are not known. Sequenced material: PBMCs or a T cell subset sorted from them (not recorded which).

CDR3 sequence (DNA): TGTGCCAGCAGTTCGGGGGCTACCTCTGGAAACACCATATATTTT. Protein product: CASSSGATSGNTIYF. The V gene is TRBV6-5, the J gene TRBJ1-3; possibly TRBD1 for D (6 bases). Germline CDR1 MNHEY, CDR2 SVGAGI. V lost 4 bases to trimming and J lost 0 bases, with 10 bases between them. The CDR3 contains 15 residues.